This TCR beta chain derives from a study of shared clonotypes between healthy human individuals. Study conclusions and caveats: Sampling covered blood only; tissue repertoires likely differ.

On this clone: What it binds is unknown.

The germline gives CDR1 MNHEY, CDR2 SVGAGI. The V end lost 5 bases, the J end lost 5 bases, and 12 bases lay between the germline ends. The CDR3 spans 13 residues. Terminally differentiated effector memory CD45RA+ cells were left out of the naive CD8 fraction, which was CD45RO-negative and positively selected for CCR7. Several immunoSEQ plates received, in even portions, the genomic DNA of each subset. Clones were sequenced by immunoSEQ multiplex PCR, and TCRdb holds only the in-frame ones, with some missing. The sample contains 2 million to 2.5 million clones, about 95% of which appear only once. V gene TRBV6-5 combines with J gene TRBJ2-5; no firm D call. The sequencing sample was made of naive CD8+ T cells sorted from blood. The sequence derives from a man between 18 and 35 years old in good health. CDR3 loop: CASSITLDETQYF. CDR3 sequence (DNA): TGTGCCAGCAGTATAACCCTAGACGAGACCCAGTACTTC.